This T cell receptor (beta chain) was recovered during a study of untreated major depressive disorder. Regarding the study as a whole: All top five TRBV05-01 clones per subject were private clones. Generalizability is limited by the comparatively small study sample. TRBV05-01 (Vbeta 5.1) usage was higher in CD4+ T cells of depressed patients than controls. Sequencing comparisons covered only three preselected Vbeta families.

Depression in patients ranged from moderate to severe. CDR1 is SSHAT, CDR2 FNYEAQ, per germline (reference sequence). This CDR3 spans 12 amino acids. As for this clone: Its target is unknown. One end of the junction does not line up with germline, which may come from a read error.

Sequencing used immunoSEQ multiplex PCR; TCRdb keeps in-frame clones, though not all of them. The repertoire holds some 13,000 clones, with 80% to 95% as singletons. The chain carries TRBV7-7 and TRBJ2-2; D call uncertain. The sequenced material came from CD4+ T cells from PBMCs. The sequence was collected from a woman aged 25 to 39 with major depressive disorder. The CDR3 DNA reads as TGTGCTAGCAGCTTATCCACCGGGGAGCTGTTTTTT. Translation: CASSLSTGELFF. Based on the CDR3 plus reference TRBV7-7 and TRBJ2-2, the full variable domain is GAGVSQSPRYKVTKRGQDVTLRCDPISSHATLYWYQQALGQGPEFLTYFNYEAQPDKSGLPSDRFSAERPEGSISTLTIQRTEQRDSAMYRCASSLSTGELFFGEGSRLTVL.